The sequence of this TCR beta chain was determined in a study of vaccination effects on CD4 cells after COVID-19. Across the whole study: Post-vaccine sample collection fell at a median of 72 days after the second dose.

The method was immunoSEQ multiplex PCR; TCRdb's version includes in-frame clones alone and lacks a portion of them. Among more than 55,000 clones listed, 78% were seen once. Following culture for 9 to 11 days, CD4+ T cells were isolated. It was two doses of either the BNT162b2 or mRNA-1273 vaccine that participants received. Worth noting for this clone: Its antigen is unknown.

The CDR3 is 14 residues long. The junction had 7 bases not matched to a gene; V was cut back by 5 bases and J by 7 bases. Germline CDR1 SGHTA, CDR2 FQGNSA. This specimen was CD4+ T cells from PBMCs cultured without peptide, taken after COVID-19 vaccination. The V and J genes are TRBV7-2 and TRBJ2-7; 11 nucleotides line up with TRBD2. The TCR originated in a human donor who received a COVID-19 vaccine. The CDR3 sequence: CASSNSGGAREQYF. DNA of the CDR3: TGTGCCAGCAGCAATAGCGGGGGGGCCCGGGAGCAGTACTTC. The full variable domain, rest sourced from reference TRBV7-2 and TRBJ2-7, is GAGVSQSPSNKVTEKGKDVELRCDPISGHTALYWYRQSLGQGLEFLIYFQGNSAPDKSGLPSDRFSAERTGGSVSTLTIQRTQQEDSAVYLCASSNSGGAREQYFGPGTRLTVT.